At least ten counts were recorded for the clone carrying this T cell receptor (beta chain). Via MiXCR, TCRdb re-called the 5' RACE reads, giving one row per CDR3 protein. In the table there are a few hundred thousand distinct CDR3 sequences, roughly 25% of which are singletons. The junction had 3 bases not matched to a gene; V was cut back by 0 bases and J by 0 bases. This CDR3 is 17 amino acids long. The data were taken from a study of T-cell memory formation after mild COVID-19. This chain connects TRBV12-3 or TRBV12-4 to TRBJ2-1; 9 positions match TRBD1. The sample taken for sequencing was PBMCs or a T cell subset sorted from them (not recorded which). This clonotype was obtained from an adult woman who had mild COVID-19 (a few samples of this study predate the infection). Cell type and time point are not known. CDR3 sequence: CASSLAPGQGSYNEQFF. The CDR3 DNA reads TGTGCCAGCAGTTTAGCGCCGGGACAGGGCTCCTACAATGAGCAGTTCTTC.